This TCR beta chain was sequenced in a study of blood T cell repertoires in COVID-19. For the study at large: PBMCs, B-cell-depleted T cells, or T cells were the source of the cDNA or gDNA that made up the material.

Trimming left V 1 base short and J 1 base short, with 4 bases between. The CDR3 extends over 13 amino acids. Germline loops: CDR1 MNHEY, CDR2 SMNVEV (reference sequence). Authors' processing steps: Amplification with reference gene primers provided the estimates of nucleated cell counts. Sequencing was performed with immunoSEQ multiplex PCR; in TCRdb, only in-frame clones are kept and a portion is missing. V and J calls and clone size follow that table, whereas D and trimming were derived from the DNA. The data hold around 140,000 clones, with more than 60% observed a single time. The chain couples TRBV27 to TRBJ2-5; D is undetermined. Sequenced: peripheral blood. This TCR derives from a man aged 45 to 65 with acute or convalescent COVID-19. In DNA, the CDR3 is TGTGCCAGCAGTTTATTGGCCCAAGAGACCCAGTACTTC. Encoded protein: CASSLLAQETQYF.